These 27 T cell receptor beta chains came from one sample sequenced in a study of T cell repertoires in cytomegalovirus infection. No antigen has been identified for these receptors. TCRdb independently ran MiXCR on the reads; one entry per CDR3 protein. The table lists 100,000 to 150,000 distinct CDR3 sequences, more than 20% of them singletons, with almost 35% in the top ten. Specimen: PBMCs, sequenced either directly or after in vitro stimulation (not recorded which). The receptors stem from a human donor in good health (CMV status not recorded). Some clones in this sample may be carry-over from other donors' samples.

Details on this clonotype: A much larger clone lies a single base off, so this may be a read error. This sequence joins TRBV7-6 and TRBJ1-1; 8 bases are a match to TRBD1. V shed 5 bases, J shed 6 bases, and the junction held 14 bases outside the gene matches. The CDR3 consists of 16 residues. The germline V gene encodes CDR1 SGHVS and CDR2 FNYEAQ. The CDR3 bases are TGTGCCAGCAGCACCGTGGGCGACAGGGGTGGGGCTGAAGCTTTCTTT. Translation: CASSTVGDRGGAEAFF.

This clonotype came up a few times. V gene TRBV19 combines with J gene TRBJ1-1, with D possibly matching TRBD1 (5 bases). Trimming removed 1 base from V and 0 bases from J, with 9 bases in between. CDR3 length: 15 residues. The germline V gene encodes CDR1 LNHDA and CDR2 SQIVND (reference sequence). DNA for the CDR3: TGTGCCAGTAGTATAGGCGGGGGGATGAACACTGAAGCTTTCTTT. Protein product: CASSIGGGMNTEAFF.

The chain uses TRBV6-2 or TRBV6-3 and TRBJ2-3; D unclear. This CDR3 has 11 residues. Germline assignment: CDR1 MNHEY and CDR2 SVGEGT. The V end was cut by 7 bases, the J end by 6 bases, with 8 bases between. The CDR3 coding sequence is TGTGCCAGCACCTTAAGGGATACGCAGTATTTT. Protein product: CASTLRDTQYF.

Ten or more counts support this clonotype. This chain joins TRBV7-2 and TRBJ2-5; D might be TRBD2 (6 bases). Trimming took 4 bases from V and 7 from J, leaving 19 bases between them. CDR3 length equals 15 residues. Germline assignment: CDR1 SGHTA and CDR2 FQGNSA. In nucleotides, the CDR3 is TGTGCCAGCAGCTCCTCCCCTGCGGGATATCGGACCCAGTACTTC. It is translated as CASSSSPAGYRTQYF. Drawing the rest from reference TRBV7-2 and TRBJ2-5, the complete variable domain is GAGVSQSPSNKVTEKGKDVELRCDPISGHTALYWYRQSLGQGLEFLIYFQGNSAPDKSGLPSDRFSAERTGGSVSTLTIQRTQQEDSAVYLCASSSSPAGYRTQYFGPGTRLLVL.

This clonotype turned up a few times. J is TRBJ2-3 and V is TRBV27, with D hard to call. V was shortened by 3 bases and J by 0 bases, with 7 bases between the two germline ends. There are 14 residues in the CDR3. The germline V gene has CDR1 MNHEY and CDR2 SMNVEV (reference sequence). CDR3 bases: TGTGCCAGCAGTTTCCACCATAGCACAGATACGCAGTATTTT. Amino acid sequence: CASSFHHSTDTQYF.

The chain uses TRBV14 and TRBJ2-1; 10 bases are a match to TRBD2. Germline V gene sequence: CDR1 SGHDN, CDR2 FVKESK. The junction had 12 bases not matched to a gene; V was cut back by 4 bases and J by 6 bases. The CDR3 totals 17 residues. The CDR3 loop reads CASSRLDAAGGFNEQFF. The CDR3, as DNA: TGTGCCAGCAGCCGACTTGACGCAGCGGGAGGGTTCAATGAGCAGTTCTTC.

This chain links TRBV19 with TRBJ2-7; no definite D call. V shed 5 bases and J shed 8 bases, with 16 bases lying between them. This CDR3 comprises 13 residues. Germline V lookup: CDR1 LNHDA, CDR2 SQIVND (reference sequence). This CDR3 is CASSSHGAEKQYF. The DNA for the CDR3 is TGTGCCAGTAGTTCACATGGCGCGGAGAAGCAGTACTTC.

In this sample, this clonotype turned up many times. This rearrangement joins TRBV11-2 to TRBJ2-1, with TRBD2 identical over 10 bases. V gave up 2 bases and J gave up 3 bases; unmatched junction bases: 22. The CDR3 runs 22 residues. In germline, CDR1 is SGHAT, CDR2 FQNNGV. For the CDR3, the DNA is TGTGCCAGCAGCTTATTCACCATTAGAGGACTAGCGGAACATGGGGTCTACAATGAGCAGTTCTTC. Translation: CASSLFTIRGLAEHGVYNEQFF.

This clonotype has ten or more counts. This chain connects TRBV7-2 to TRBJ2-3; 9 positions agree with TRBD2. The CDR3 sequence is 15 residues long. V trimming: 1 base; J trimming: 4 bases; junction bases outside the gene matches: 3. Germline V gives CDR1 SGHTA, CDR2 FQGNSA. In DNA form, the CDR3 reads TGTGCCAGCAGCTTAGGCGGGAGGGCAGCAGATACGCAGTATTTT. It is translated as CASSLGGRAADTQYF.

A few counts support this clonotype. V usage is TRBV11-2 and J usage is TRBJ1-5; no clear D. The V gene's germline CDR1 is SGHAT and CDR2 FQNNGV. V lost 6 bases and J 6 bases, leaving 15 bases between the germline ends. This CDR3 is 14 amino acids long. The CDR3 DNA reads as TGTGCCAGCAGTTTCTTACGGATCTGTCAGCCCCAGCATTTT. Protein product: CASSFLRICQPQHF.

V usage is TRBV25-1 and J usage is TRBJ2-7; D gene unclear. This CDR3 is 11 amino acids long. Germline CDR1 reads MGHDK; CDR2 reads SYGVNS. The CDR3 sequence is CASSDGYVQYV. The DNA of the CDR3 is TGTGCCAGCAGTGACGGTTACGTGCAGTACGTC.

The rearrangement links TRBV7-2 to TRBJ2-5, with D unclear. From germline, CDR1 is SGHTA and CDR2 FQGNSA. This CDR3 comprises 11 residues. The ends were cut back, 5 bases at V and 2 bases at J, with 3 bases in the middle. This CDR3 is CTSSLQETQYF. Here the CDR3 DNA reads TGTACCAGCAGCCTACAAGAGACCCAGTACTTC.

The chain uses TRBV7-2 and TRBJ2-5; D possibly uses TRBD1 or TRBD2 (5 bases each). CDR3 length equals 13 residues. Germline V gene data show CDR1 as SGHTA and CDR2 as FQGNSA. V was shortened by 4 bases and J by 7 bases, with 13 bases between the two germline ends. CDR3 protein: CASSWGPRGTQYF. The CDR3 DNA reads as TGTGCCAGCAGCTGGGGCCCGAGGGGGACCCAGTACTTC.

J is TRBJ2-1 and V is TRBV11-2, with D unresolved. The length of the CDR3 is 14 residues. The germline CDR1 and CDR2 sequences are SGHAT and FQNNGV. Trimming took 0 bases from V and 10 from J, leaving 13 bases between them. The CDR3 DNA reads as TGTGCCAGCAGCTTAGACCATACTACGGTGGAGCAGTTCTTC. The encoded protein is CASSLDHTTVEQFF.

There are many counts of this clonotype. V gene TRBV6-4 combines with J gene TRBJ2-7; 7 bases map to TRBD2. The CDR3 spans 15 residues. J lost 1 base, V lost 6 bases, and 9 bases had no gene match. Looked up from germline, CDR1 is MRHNA and CDR2 is SNTAGT. CDR3 loop: CASRRAGTISYEQYV. The CDR3 DNA reads TGTGCCAGCAGACGCGCGGGGACTATATCCTACGAGCAGTACGTC.

This clonotype was counted between two and nine times. This rearrangement joins TRBV10-2 to TRBJ2-7, with D possibly matching TRBD2 (5 bases). Germline values: CDR1 WSHSY, CDR2 SAAADI. Trimming cost V 2 bases and J 4 bases, with 9 bases left between them. The CDR3 covers 13 residues. The CDR3 DNA reads TGCGCCAGCAGTGAGATCGCGGGTTACGAGCAGTACTTC. This translates into CASSEIAGYEQYF.

The rearrangement joins TRBV5-1 to TRBJ1-1, with TRBD1 matching over 7 bases. The CDR3 runs 16 residues. With V trimmed by 2 bases and J by 2 bases, 9 bases remained unmatched. Germline-derived CDR1 and CDR2 are SGHRS and YFSETQ. Here the CDR3 DNA reads TGCGCCAGCAGCTTCACCTCAAGACAGGGAAACACTGAAGCTTTCTTT. Its protein product is CASSFTSRQGNTEAFF.

Relative to its sample, this clonotype is medium-sized (0.01 to 0.1%). The chain combines TRBV5-6 with TRBJ2-6, with D possibly being TRBD1 or TRBD2 (5 bases each). The CDR3 is made up of 16 amino acids. The germline V and J ends were trimmed by 1 base and 0 bases, with 8 bases remaining between them. From germline, CDR1 is SGHDT and CDR2 YYEEEE. The CDR3 here is CASSLWGNSGANVLTF. In DNA form, the CDR3 reads TGTGCCAGCAGCTTGTGGGGGAACTCTGGGGCCAACGTCCTGACTTTC.

This chain uses TRBV20-1 with TRBJ2-7, with D tentatively TRBD1 or TRBD2 (5 bases each). Between the trimmed V and J ends, which lost 3 bases and 5 bases, there was a span of 8 bases. Per germline, CDR1 DFQATT and CDR2 SNEGSKA (reference sequence). The CDR3 has 11 amino acids. In DNA, the CDR3 is TGCAGTGCTAGTAGGGACCACGAGCAGTACTTC. Its translation is CSASRDHEQYF.

This chain joins TRBV20-1 and TRBJ2-3; TRBD1 matches at 10 bases. CDR1 and CDR2 (germline): DFQATT, SNEGSKA (reference sequence). The CDR3 runs 16 residues. With V trimmed by 5 bases and J by 0 bases, 8 bases remained unmatched. The chain's CDR3 is CSAPRRGQGSTDTQYF. CDR3 nucleotide sequence: TGCAGTGCTCCTAGGCGGGGACAGGGGAGCACAGATACGCAGTATTTT.

This clonotype was observed a handful of times. J is TRBJ2-1 and V is TRBV7-3, with 7 bases aligning to TRBD1. The CDR3 contains 13 residues. Germline lookup yields CDR1 SGHTA and CDR2 FQGTGA. The trim removed 6 bases at V and 7 bases at J, leaving 6 bases unmatched. CDR3 amino acids: CASSATGWNEQFF. In DNA, the CDR3 is TGTGCCAGCAGTGCGACAGGGTGGAATGAGCAGTTCTTC.

This clonotype was detected ten times or more. The rearrangement joins TRBV11-2 to TRBJ1-1; D perhaps matches TRBD1 (6 bases). V shed 2 bases and J shed 7 bases, with 14 bases lying between them. The CDR3 loop spans 14 amino acids. Germline V gene data show CDR1 as SGHAT and CDR2 as FQNNGV. CDR3: CASSLYGGLNEAFF. CDR3 DNA sequence: TGTGCCAGCAGCTTATATGGGGGGCTAAATGAAGCTTTCTTT. Complete variable domain (other parts from reference TRBV11-2 and TRBJ1-1): EAGVAQSPRYKIIEKRQSVAFWCNPISGHATLYWYQQILGQGPKLLIQFQNNGVVDDSQLPKDRFSAERLKGVDSTLKIQPAKLEDSAVYLCASSLYGGLNEAFFGQGTRLTVV.

The chain links TRBV19 to TRBJ1-5, with D tentatively TRBD1 (6 bases). With 6 bases removed from V and 9 bases from J, the gap between germline ends came to 18 bases. Germline V gene sequence: CDR1 LNHDA, CDR2 SQIVND (reference sequence). This CDR3 region has 14 residues. CDR3 DNA sequence: TGTGCCAGTAGCCTCGACAGGCGCCTTGGGCCCCAGCATTTT. Translating gives CASSLDRRLGPQHF.

Only a few counts were recorded for this clonotype. J is TRBJ1-1 and V is TRBV7-9; possible D gene TRBD1, 6 bases. Trimming took 7 bases from V and 4 from J, leaving 16 bases between them. Looked up from germline, CDR1 is SEHNR and CDR2 is FQNEAQ (reference sequence). The CDR3 spans 14 residues. CDR3 coding DNA: TGTGCCAGCAACCGCGGGGGGGCGTCCACTGAAGCTTTCTTT. It translates to CASNRGGASTEAFF.

This rearrangement joins TRBV20-1 to TRBJ1-6; TRBD1 might be the D (6 bases). This CDR3 is built from 15 residues. The V end was cut by 0 bases, the J end by 9 bases, with 15 bases between. Germline V lookup: CDR1 DFQATT, CDR2 SNEGSKA (reference sequence). The CDR3 sequence is CSARDPGARGSPLHF. The CDR3, as DNA: TGCAGTGCTAGAGACCCAGGGGCCCGGGGTTCACCCCTCCACTTT.

This clonotype was seen a handful of times. CDR3 DNA sequence: TGCGCCAGCAGCTTGGGGGGGACTAGCGGGAAGAGGGAGCAGTTCTTC. Translation gives CASSLGGTSGKREQFF. The J gene is TRBJ2-1, the V gene TRBV5-1; 13 bases are a match to TRBD2. Germline values: CDR1 SGHRS, CDR2 YFSETQ. Trimming at V came to 0 bases and at J to 10 bases, leaving 7 bases not matched to a gene. The CDR3 runs to 16 residues.

In its sample, this clonotype was seen many times. The V gene is TRBV7-2, the J gene TRBJ2-7; the match to TRBD2 covers 10 bases. The germline V gene has CDR1 SGHTA and CDR2 FQGNSA. CDR3 length equals 16 residues. J was trimmed by 0 bases and V by 2 bases; bases with no gene match: 4. The CDR3 region is CASSLQAGGSSYEQYF. The CDR3 DNA sequence: TGTGCCAGCAGCTTACAAGCGGGAGGGAGCTCCTACGAGCAGTACTTC.